Sequencing of this TCR beta chain was carried out in a study of Graves' ophthalmopathy and Graves' hyperthyroidism. Study findings and constraints: Most thyroid-expanded clonotypes exceeding 0.001 frequency were also found in blood.

Hyperthyroidism counted as stable given no ophthalmopathy within 18 months of follow-up. The CDR3 runs 15 residues. With 2 bases removed from V and 5 bases from J, the gap between germline ends came to 13 bases. Germline CDR1 SGHRS, CDR2 YFSETQ. This clonotype was recorded at least ten times. The antigen remains undetermined. Transcripts of RNA were the source for amplifying TCR beta CDR3 regions. The first-round RT-PCR employed HTBI primers together with the Qiagen OneStep RT-PCR kit. A multiplex PCR was then performed as the second round. TCRdb recomputed calls from the multiplex PCR reads with MiXCR, one row per CDR3 protein. The sample yields fewer than 20,000 distinct CDR3 sequences, 46% seen once.

The genes are TRBV5-1 and TRBJ1-4, with a possible D match to TRBD1 (5 bases). The sample taken for sequencing was peripheral blood. The sequence derives from a woman in her 40s with stable Graves' hyperthyroidism. The CDR3 loop is CASSFGSGRNEKLFF. In DNA form, the CDR3 reads TGCGCCAGCAGCTTCGGGTCAGGGAGGAATGAAAAACTGTTTTTT.